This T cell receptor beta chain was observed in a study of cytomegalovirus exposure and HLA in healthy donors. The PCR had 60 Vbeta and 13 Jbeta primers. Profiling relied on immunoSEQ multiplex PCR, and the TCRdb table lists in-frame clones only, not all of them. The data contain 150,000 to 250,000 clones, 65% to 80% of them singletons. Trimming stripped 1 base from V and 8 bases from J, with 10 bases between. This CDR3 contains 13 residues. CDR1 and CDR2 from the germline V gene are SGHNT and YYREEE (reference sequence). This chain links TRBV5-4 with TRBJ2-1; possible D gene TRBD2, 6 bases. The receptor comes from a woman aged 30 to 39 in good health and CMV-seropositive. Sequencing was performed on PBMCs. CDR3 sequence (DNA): TGTGCCAGCAGCTTGTCCCCGGGGGATGAGCAGTTCTTC. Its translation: CASSLSPGDEQFF.